Each of the 10 T cell receptor beta chains below was sequenced from the same sample in a study of neurological immune-mediated disorders. TCRdb itself ran the 5' RACE reads through MiXCR, one entry per CDR3 protein. The data contain about 71,000 distinct CDR3 sequences, 3% to 4% of them singletons. The sequenced material came from PBMCs. These receptor sequences come from a man in his forties with multiple sclerosis.

This clonotype was detected ten times or more. The chain is built from TRBV29-1 and TRBJ2-7; either TRBD1 or TRBD2 may supply D (5 bases each). This CDR3 is 12 amino acids long. V shed 7 bases and J shed 4 bases, with 14 bases lying between them. Looked up from germline, CDR1 is SQVTM and CDR2 is ANQGSEA. The CDR3 spells CSGGTAQYEQYF. The CDR3 nucleotides read TGCAGCGGGGGGACGGCCCAATACGAGCAGTACTTC.

This clonotype was observed many times. The chain couples TRBV11-2 to TRBJ2-2; 8 nucleotides match TRBD1. CDR1 SGHAT and CDR2 FQNNGV come from the germline V gene. The ends lost 4 bases at V and 3 bases at J; junction bases unmatched: 4. The CDR3 totals 15 residues. The chain's CDR3 is CASSSGTGYTGELFF. The CDR3 nucleotides read TGTGCCAGCAGCTCCGGGACAGGATACACCGGGGAGCTGTTTTTT.

This clonotype was counted at least ten times. The V gene is TRBV7-2, the J gene TRBJ2-7, with D hard to call. The germline V and J ends were trimmed by 1 base and 2 bases, with 21 bases remaining between them. Germline V gene lookup returns CDR1 SGHTA and CDR2 FQGNSA. This CDR3 is 18 amino acids long. CDR3 amino acids: CASSLDVFGLRAPYEQYF. DNA for the CDR3: TGTGCCAGCAGCTTAGATGTGTTCGGGCTTCGGGCCCCCTACGAGCAGTACTTC.

This clonotype was observed at least ten times. The chain is built from TRBV18 and TRBJ2-7; 9 nucleotides match TRBD1. V dropped 5 bases and J dropped 6; count of bases not matched to a gene: 8. CDR1 is KGHSH, CDR2 LQKENI, per germline. CDR3 length equals 14 residues. For the CDR3, the DNA is TGTGCCAGCTCAGCACAAAGGGGACAGGGCGAGCAGTACTTC. This sequence encodes CASSAQRGQGEQYF.

This clonotype was seen at least ten times. The J gene is TRBJ2-7, the V gene TRBV7-2; D may be TRBD1 or TRBD2 (5 bases each). Germline CDR1 is SGHTA and CDR2 is FQGNSA. The CDR3 runs to 16 residues. V lost 2 bases to trimming and J lost 3 bases, with 17 bases between them. CDR3 in DNA: TGTGCCAGCAGCTTACGAGAGCCGGGACGGCGCTACGAGCAGTACTTC. This encodes CASSLREPGRRYEQYF.

This clonotype came up many times. V usage is TRBV12-3 or TRBV12-4 and J usage is TRBJ2-3, with TRBD2 matching over 12 bases. V shed 7 bases, J shed 2 bases, and the junction held 7 bases outside the gene matches. The CDR3 is 16 residues long. The CDR3 DNA is TGTGCCAGCACCGTGACTAGCGGGAGTGCCACAGATACGCAGTATTTT. Amino acid sequence: CASTVTSGSATDTQYF.

This clonotype was seen repeatedly, ten times or more. The J gene is TRBJ1-4, the V gene TRBV7-6, with D unresolved. CDR1 and CDR2 from the germline V gene are SGHVS and FNYEAQ. The CDR3 extends over 12 amino acids. The V and J ends lost 5 bases and 7 bases respectively, with 8 bases between them. The DNA for the CDR3 is TGTGCCAGCAGCCCGCTAGGTGAAAAACTGTTTTTT. Amino acid sequence: CASSPLGEKLFF.

The table lists this clonotype with many counts. V usage is TRBV5-1 and J usage is TRBJ1-2, with a tentative D call TRBD1 (6 bases). Germline V gives CDR1 SGHRS, CDR2 YFSETQ. V lost 0 bases to trimming and J lost 8 bases, with 14 bases between them. The length of the CDR3 is 14 residues. This chain's CDR3 is CASSLANREGGYTF. In DNA form, the CDR3 reads TGCGCCAGCAGCTTGGCCAACAGGGAAGGAGGCTACACCTTC.

The table lists this clonotype with many counts. The chain links TRBV20-1 to TRBJ1-1; no clear D gene. The germline V gene encodes CDR1 DFQATT and CDR2 SNEGSKA (reference sequence). The CDR3 consists of 13 residues. Between the trimmed V and J ends, which lost 2 bases and 0 bases, there was a span of 7 bases. In DNA, the CDR3 is TGCAGTGCTAGATTTCCAGTGAACACTGAAGCTTTCTTT. Its protein product is CSARFPVNTEAFF.

This clonotype was recorded at least ten times. The chain has TRBV6-2 or TRBV6-3 and TRBJ2-7; 14 nucleotides agree with TRBD2. J gave up 2 bases and V 6 bases, and 3 bases lay outside the gene matches. This CDR3 contains 15 residues. Germline lookup yields CDR1 MNHEY and CDR2 SVGEGT. CDR3 loop: CASRAGLAGAYEQYF. CDR3 nucleotides: TGTGCCAGCAGGGCGGGACTAGCGGGAGCCTACGAGCAGTACTTC.